This T cell receptor beta chain originates from a study of cytomegalovirus exposure and HLA in healthy donors. Study results and caveats: According to the study, some 160 TCR beta chains were cytomegalovirus-associated.

The CDR3 extends over 15 amino acids. J gave up 0 bases and V 6 bases, and 4 bases lay outside the gene matches. Per germline, CDR1 SGDLS and CDR2 YYNGEE. The PCR was carried out with 60 Vbeta primers and 13 Jbeta primers. Repertoires were generated with immunoSEQ multiplex PCR, while TCRdb's copy carries only in-frame clones and drops some. The sample records 95,000 to 100,000 clones, under 80% being singletons. This clone turned up a few times. Antigen unknown. J is TRBJ2-1 and V is TRBV9, with 9 bases fitting TRBD2. Sequencing used PBMCs. The TCR originated in a middle-aged man in good health and CMV-seronegative. The CDR3 spells CASNLAGSSYNEQFF. The CDR3 DNA is TGTGCCAGCAACCTAGCGGGGAGCTCCTACAATGAGCAGTTCTTC.